The clone carrying this T cell receptor (beta chain) was seen a few times. Its antigen is still unknown. Patients counted as stable if ophthalmopathy did not develop within 18 months. PBMCs were obtained from about 10 ml fresh peripheral blood. Amplified regions were TCR beta CDR3 sequences from RNA transcripts. HTBI primers were used for first-round RT-PCR of the TCR CDR3. From the multiplex PCR reads, TCRdb called clonotypes with MiXCR, one entry per CDR3 protein. The sample has over 700,000 distinct CDR3 sequences, over 35% seen once. The data were taken from a study of T cells in Graves' hyperthyroidism and ophthalmopathy. Study findings and constraints: Most expanded thyroid clonotypes above 0.001 recurred in blood.

The CDR3 extends over 13 amino acids. V was clipped by 4 bases and J by 6 bases, with 9 bases between them. Looked up from germline, CDR1 is SNHLY and CDR2 is FYNNEI. This clonotype was sampled from a man between 18 and 35 years old with Graves' hyperthyroidism. The V gene is TRBV2, the J gene TRBJ2-2; D may be TRBD2 (6 bases). Sequenced sample: blood. The CDR3 sequence: CASSGSGAGELFF. The CDR3, as DNA: TGTGCCAGCAGTGGTTCGGGGGCCGGGGAGCTGTTTTTT.